Sequencing of this T cell receptor beta chain was carried out in a study of human T cells and chemical hapten exposure. About the study: All through the roughly 26-week study, the scalp of each patient received diphenylcyclopropenone doses weekly. Upper-back patches of 0.01% DPC were read at 6 days. The study enrolled mostly female patients with alopecia areata, totalis or universalis. TCR yields per sample varied, mainly owing to small pooled library volume differences.

Deletions cut 6 bases from V and 5 bases from J, with 20 bases between. This CDR3 is built from 16 residues. Per the germline V gene, CDR1 is MDHEN and CDR2 is SYDVKM. Each CDR3 protein gets one entry after TCRdb re-called the RACE reads with MiXCR. The sample yields tens of thousands of distinct CDR3 sequences, about a tenth seen once. Specified time point: pre-sensitization, week 0. Noted treatment: therapeutic diphenylcyclopropenone sensitization with weekly scalp DPC. The input for sequencing was whole blood, taken in connection with sensitization to the hapten diphenylcyclopropenone (DPC). This sequence originates from a woman aged 45-60 years with alopecia areata. Some clones in this sample may be carry-over from other donors' samples. This chain uses TRBV28 with TRBJ2-1; perhaps D is TRBD1 or TRBD2 (5 bases each). CDR3 sequence reads: CASSRASTGADNEQFF. The DNA of the CDR3 is TGTGCCAGCAGCCGCGCCTCCACCGGGGCCGACAATGAGCAGTTCTTC. Full variable domain (remainder filled in from reference TRBV28 and TRBJ2-1): DVKVTQSSRYLVKRTGEKVFLECVQDMDHENMFWYRQDPGLGLRLIYFSYDVKMKEKGDIPEGYSVSREKKERFSLILESASTNQTSMYLCASSRASTGADNEQFFGPGTRLTVL.